Shown below are 3 T cell receptor beta chains from a single sample sequenced in a study of blood T cell repertoires in COVID-19. Only in-frame clones appear in the TCRdb table, and some are missing; sequencing was by immunoSEQ multiplex PCR. The sample carries roughly 280,000 clones, around 93% recorded once. The sample taken for sequencing was PBMCs or T cells enriched from blood (not recorded which). Every receptor here comes from a man aged 35 to 55 who had been exposed to COVID-19.

This rearrangement joins TRBV6-2 or TRBV6-3 to TRBJ2-1; D perhaps matches TRBD1 (6 bases). The CDR3 spans 14 residues. V shed 6 bases and J shed 8 bases, with 17 bases lying between them. Germline-derived CDR1 and CDR2 are MNHEY and SVGEGT. For the CDR3, the DNA is TGTGCCAGCAGCCTAGCTTCAGGGGACGATGAGCAGTTCTTC. This codes for CASSLASGDDEQFF.

The rearrangement links TRBV5-4 to TRBJ2-3; 7 bases are shared with TRBD2. Germline values: CDR1 SGHNT, CDR2 YYREEE (reference sequence). V shed 4 bases, J shed 4 bases, and the junction held 12 bases outside the gene matches. The CDR3 totals 16 residues. The CDR3 loop is CASSPMFGLEADTQYF. The CDR3 bases are TGTGCCAGCAGCCCGATGTTTGGACTAGAGGCAGATACGCAGTATTTT.

V is TRBV19 and J is TRBJ2-3; D is perhaps TRBD1 (6 bases). CDR1 is LNHDA, CDR2 SQIVND, per germline (reference sequence). This CDR3 spans 14 amino acids. Trimming removed 5 bases from V and 5 bases from J, with 14 bases in between. This CDR3 reads CASSEEGGRDTQYF. The CDR3 DNA reads TGTGCCAGTAGTGAAGAAGGGGGAAGAGATACGCAGTATTTT. The variable domain in full, completed from reference TRBV19 and TRBJ2-3, reads DGGITQSPKYLFRKEGQNVTLSCEQNLNHDAMYWYRQDPGQGLRLIYYSQIVNDFQKGDIAEGYSVSREKKESFPLTVTSAQKNPTAFYLCASSEEGGRDTQYFGPGTRLTVL.